This TCR beta chain was sequenced during a study of blood T cell repertoires in COVID-19. The method was immunoSEQ multiplex PCR; TCRdb's version includes in-frame clones alone and lacks a portion of them. The sample holds 86,000 or so clones, roughly 96% seen once. Germline CDR1 is LNHDA and CDR2 is SQIVND (reference sequence). Trimming removed 7 bases from V and 0 bases from J, with 13 bases in between. This CDR3 comprises 16 residues. The chain couples TRBV19 to TRBJ2-6; no reliable D call. What was sequenced was peripheral blood. The sequence came from a human donor with active COVID-19. The donor label of this sample is uncertain. For the CDR3, the DNA is TGTGCCAGTACCCCCCAGAAATTCTCTGGGGCCAACGTCCTGACTTTC. It encodes CASTPQKFSGANVLTF.